The rows below give T cell receptor beta chains drawn from one sample of a study of cytomegalovirus exposure and HLA in healthy donors. Libraries were prepared by immunoSEQ multiplex PCR; TCRdb keeps only in-frame clonotypes and omits some of them. The sample shows hundreds of thousands of clones, around 86% of them seen only once. The sample consisted of PBMCs. These receptors were taken from a woman under 30 in good health and CMV-seronegative. The CDR3 runs from the conserved cysteine through the conserved F or W. A D gene is named only where the DNA matches it firmly. Size tells how often a clone was seen (once, few, many) or the class of an expanded clone, and some rows leave it out.

D gene | J gene | V gene | clone size | CDR3 DNA | CDR3 protein
NA | TRBJ2-2 | TRBV7-9 | NA | TGTGCCAGCAGCTTAGGGAGAGGGGAGCTGTTTTTT | CASSLGRGELFF
TRBD2 | TRBJ2-3 | TRBV28 | once | TGTGCCAGCAGTTTGGGACTAGCCCCAGATACGCAGTATTTT | CASSLGLAPDTQYF
TRBD1 | TRBJ1-3 | TRBV14 | NA | TGTGCCAGCAGCCTTCGACAGGGGGCCCATCCCGGAAACACCATATATTTT | CASSLRQGAHPGNTIYF
TRBD1 | TRBJ2-7 | TRBV28 | NA | TGTGCCAGCAGTTCGGGACAGGACTACGAGCAGTACTTC | CASSSGQDYEQYF
NA | TRBJ1-1 | TRBV4-1 | once | TGCGCCAGCAGCCAAGTTATCGTCCCTAGGACTGAAGCTTTCTTT | CASSQVIVPRTEAFF
NA | TRBJ2-1 | TRBV5-1 | NA | TGCGCCAGCAGCTTGAGTTCGGGCTCCTACAATGAGCAGTTCTTC | CASSLSSGSYNEQFF
NA | TRBJ1-4 | TRBV2 | once | TGTGCCAGCAGTGATCCGAGGAAAGCAACTAATGAAAAACTGTTTTTT | CASSDPRKATNEKLFF
NA | TRBJ2-3 | TRBV9 | NA | TGTGCCAGCAGCCCCGCACGGAGCACAGATACGCAGTATTTT | CASSPARSTDTQYF
TRBD1 | TRBJ1-2 | TRBV19 | NA | TGTGCCAGTAGGGACAGGATCCACGGCTATGGCTACACCTTC | CASRDRIHGYGYTF
TRBD2 | TRBJ2-7 | TRBV6-1 | NA | TGTGCCAGCAGTGAGGGAGTAGCGGGAGGGCCCGCATCCGAGCAGTACTTC | CASSEGVAGGPASEQYF
TRBD1 | TRBJ1-1 | TRBV27 | NA | TGTGCCAGCAGTTGGACAGGGGCCACTGAAGCTTTCTTT | CASSWTGATEAFF
TRBD1 | TRBJ2-7 | TRBV5-6 | NA | TGTGCCAGCAGCCCGTTACTCAGGGGGTACGAGCAGTACTTC | CASSPLLRGYEQYF
NA | TRBJ2-7 | TRBV10-2 | NA | TGCGCCAGCAGTGAGTTCCGTGACGAGCAGTACTTC | CASSEFRDEQYF
TRBD1 | TRBJ2-1 | TRBV6-4 | NA | TGTGCCAGCCGGACCAGGGGGGAGCAGTTCTTC | CASRTRGEQFF
NA | TRBJ2-1 | TRBV7-9 | NA | TGTGCCAGCAGCGCGGGGGCGACCTTGGCGGGTGAGCAGTTCTTC | CASSAGATLAGEQFF
NA | TRBJ2-1 | TRBV25-1 | NA | TGTGCCAGCAGAACTACTCCCCCCTTTGAGCAGTTCTTC | CASRTTPPFEQFF
NA | TRBJ1-2 | TRBV7-9 | NA | TGTGCCAGCAGGCCAATCAGCAGGGGCCTAACGGGCTACACCTTC | CASRPISRGLTGYTF
TRBD2 | TRBJ2-3 | TRBV7-2 | NA | TGTGCCAGCAGCTTAGGCCGTGGGGGGGCAGATACGCAGTATTTT | CASSLGRGGADTQYF
NA | TRBJ1-3 | TRBV11-2 | NA | TGTGCCAGCATCCACTCTGGAAACACCATATATTTT | CASIHSGNTIYF
NA | TRBJ2-7 | TRBV11-2 | NA | TGTGCCAGCAGCCCCCAGACCTACGAGCAGTACTTC | CASSPQTYEQYF
TRBD2 | TRBJ2-1 | TRBV28 | once | TGTGCCAGCAGCCCCCGGGACGGGAGGGGGGGGATGCCCTACAATGAGCAGTTCTTC | CASSPRDGRGGMPYNEQFF
NA | TRBJ2-7 | TRBV27 | NA | TGTGCCAGCAGTTTGGGTCGGGGGTACTACGAGCAGTACTTC | CASSLGRGYYEQYF
NA | TRBJ1-4 | TRBV30 | NA | TGTGCCTGGAGACCGAGATCTAATGAAAAACTGTTTTTT | CAWRPRSNEKLFF
NA | TRBJ2-1 | TRBV27 | NA | TGTGCCAGCAGTTTCGGGGTCTACAATGAGCAGTTCTTC | CASSFGVYNEQFF
NA | TRBJ2-2 | TRBV27 | NA | TGTGCCAGCAAAGGACTTTACACCGGGGAGCTGTTTTTT | CASKGLYTGELFF
NA | TRBJ2-1 | TRBV6-5 | once | TGTGCCAGCAGTTACGGCCTCTACAATGAGCAGTTCTTC | CASSYGLYNEQFF
NA | TRBJ2-2 | TRBV27 | NA | TGTGCCAGCAGCCTGAACTTTCCGAACACCGGGGAGCTGTTTTTT | CASSLNFPNTGELFF
NA | TRBJ2-7 | TRBV28 | NA | TGTGCCAGCAGTTCCCTGTCTCTGTCCTACGAGCAGTACTTC | CASSSLSLSYEQYF
NA | TRBJ2-2 | TRBV9 | NA | TGTGCCAGCAGCCCGAAACAGGCCCCCTACACCGGGGAGCTGTTTTTT | CASSPKQAPYTGELFF
NA | TRBJ2-1 | TRBV9 | NA | TGTGCCAGCAGCGTAAAGGGAGTAGATGAGCAGTTCTTC | CASSVKGVDEQFF
NA | TRBJ2-4 | TRBV27 | NA | TGTGCCAGCAGTCCACTCAACGGGGTATTCAAAAACATTCAGTACTTC | CASSPLNGVFKNIQYF
TRBD2 | TRBJ2-7 | TRBV7-6 | NA | TGTGCCAGCAGCTCGGGGGGGGTCCACGAGCAGTACTTC | CASSSGGVHEQYF
TRBD2 | TRBJ2-7 | TRBV28 | few | TGTGCCAGCAGCCCAACTAGCGGCCCCTCCTACGAGCAGTACTTC | CASSPTSGPSYEQYF
NA | TRBJ1-1 | TRBV2 | NA | TGTGCCAGCAGTGATTTGGGTGGGGGGACTGAAGCTTTCTTT | CASSDLGGGTEAFF
NA | TRBJ2-7 | TRBV2 | NA | TGTGCCAGCAGTCTCGACAGGTCATCCTACGAGCAGTACTTC | CASSLDRSSYEQYF
NA | TRBJ1-3 | TRBV7-8 | NA | TGTGCCAGCAGCTTAGAGCGGCACCTTGGAAACACCATATATTTT | CASSLERHLGNTIYF
NA | TRBJ1-2 | TRBV11-2 | NA | TGTGCCAGCAGCTCCCCCAGGGCCACTAACTATGGCTACACCTTC | CASSSPRATNYGYTF
NA | TRBJ2-2 | TRBV9 | NA | TGTGCCAGCAGCGAACCGAGAAACACCGGGGAGCTGTTTTTT | CASSEPRNTGELFF
NA | TRBJ2-2 | TRBV7-9 | NA | TGTGCCAGCAGCCCCGGGGGGACAGGCGCGAACACCGGGGAGCTGTTTTTT | CASSPGGTGANTGELFF
TRBD2 | TRBJ2-5 | TRBV7-7 | NA | TGTGCCAGCAGCTTAGGGAGCGGGGCCCTCCAAGAGACCCAGTACTTC | CASSLGSGALQETQYF
NA | TRBJ1-4 | TRBV2 | NA | TGTGCCAGCAGTGATGAGGTCCCGGGAGAAAAACTGTTTTTT | CASSDEVPGEKLFF
NA | TRBJ1-5 | TRBV2 | few | TGTGCCAGCAGTGAATCGGGGGGCCCCCAGCCCCAGCATTTT | CASSESGGPQPQHF
TRBD1 | TRBJ2-7 | TRBV4-1 | once | TGCGCCAGCAGCGCCTGGACAGGGCGGCTTTACGAGCAGTACTTC | CASSAWTGRLYEQYF
NA | TRBJ1-2 | TRBV6-5 | once | TGTGCCAGCAGTTACTCGAAGGGGCTGGATGGCTACACCTTC | CASSYSKGLDGYTF
NA | TRBJ2-4 | TRBV28 | NA | TGTGCCAGCACCCTATCCCCCGACAGGGCCAAAAACATTCAGTACTTC | CASTLSPDRAKNIQYF
TRBD1 | TRBJ1-4 | TRBV28 | NA | TGTGCCAGCAGTTCAACGAGGGGGCATAGTGAAAAACTGTTTTTT | CASSSTRGHSEKLFF
TRBD1 | TRBJ1-1 | TRBV5-6 | NA | TGTGCCAGCATTCGACAGGGGGCAACATTGAACACTGAAGCTTTCTTT | CASIRQGATLNTEAFF
TRBD1 | TRBJ1-1 | TRBV4-1 | once | TGCGCCAGCAGCCAAGTACAGGGGAAAACTGAAGCTTTCTTT | CASSQVQGKTEAFF